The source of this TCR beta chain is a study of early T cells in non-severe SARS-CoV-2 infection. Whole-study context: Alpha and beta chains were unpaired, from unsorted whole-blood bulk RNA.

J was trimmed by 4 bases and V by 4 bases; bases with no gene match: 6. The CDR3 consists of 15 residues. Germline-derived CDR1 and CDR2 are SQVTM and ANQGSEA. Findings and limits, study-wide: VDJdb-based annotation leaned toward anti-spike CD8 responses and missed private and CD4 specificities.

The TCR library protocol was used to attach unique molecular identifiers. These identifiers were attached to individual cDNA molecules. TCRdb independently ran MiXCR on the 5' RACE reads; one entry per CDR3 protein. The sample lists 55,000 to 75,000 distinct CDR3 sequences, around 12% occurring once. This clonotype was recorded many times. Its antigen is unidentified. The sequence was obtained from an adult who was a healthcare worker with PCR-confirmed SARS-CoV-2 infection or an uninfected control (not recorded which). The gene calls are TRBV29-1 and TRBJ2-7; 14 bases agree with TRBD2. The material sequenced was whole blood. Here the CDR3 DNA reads TGCAGCGTTGTGGGACTAGCGGGAGCGATATACGAGCAGTACTTC. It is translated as CSVVGLAGAIYEQYF.